This passage covers 32 T cell receptor beta chains from one sample sequenced in a study of cytomegalovirus exposure and HLA in healthy donors. The PCR was carried out with 60 Vbeta primers and 13 Jbeta primers. Sequencing was performed with immunoSEQ multiplex PCR; in TCRdb, only in-frame clones are kept and a portion is missing. The table for this sample gives approximately 120,000 clones. Sequenced input: PBMCs. The origin of the receptors is a man in his late teens or twenties in good health and CMV-seronegative.

This chain links TRBV6-1 with TRBJ1-4; D not resolved. Trimming took off 5 bases at V and 4 bases at J, with 8 bases between the two ends. The CDR3 is 13 residues long. From germline, CDR1 is MNHNS and CDR2 SASEGT. The CDR3 loop reads CASSLSINEKLFF. The CDR3, as DNA: TGTGCCAGCAGTTTAAGCATTAATGAAAAACTGTTTTTT.

The chain has TRBV11-2 and TRBJ2-7, with 14 positions matching TRBD2. V lost 5 bases, J lost 2 bases, and 8 bases stayed unmatched. This CDR3 spans 17 amino acids. Germline lookup yields CDR1 SGHAT and CDR2 FQNNGV. This chain's CDR3 is CASSLRRTSGRPYEQYF. In nucleotides, the CDR3 is TGTGCCAGCAGCCTTCGGAGGACTAGCGGGAGGCCCTACGAGCAGTACTTC.

As DNA, the CDR3 is TGCGCCAGCGGGCGGGGGGGTAGCACAGATACGCAGTATTTT. Amino acids: CASGRGGSTDTQYF. The gene calls are TRBV5-1 and TRBJ2-3; 9 positions agree with TRBD2. Germline V gives CDR1 SGHRS, CDR2 YFSETQ. This CDR3 is 14 amino acids long. V lost 7 bases and J lost 0; bases outside the gene matches: 3.

The J gene is TRBJ1-6, the V gene TRBV10-2, with D maybe TRBD1 (5 bases). Germline CDR1 reads WSHSY; CDR2 reads SAAADI. Between the trimmed V and J ends, which lost 3 bases and 6 bases, there was a span of 9 bases. The CDR3 sequence is 14 residues long. The CDR3 here is CASSEVQGNSPLHF. The CDR3 coding sequence is TGCGCCAGCAGTGAAGTCCAGGGTAATTCACCCCTCCACTTT.

CDR3 residues: CASRAYRGQTEAFF. The CDR3 coding sequence is TGTGCCAGCAGAGCTTACAGGGGGCAGACTGAAGCTTTCTTT. V and J are TRBV6-5 and TRBJ1-1, with 9 bases aligning to TRBD1. Per germline, CDR1 MNHEY and CDR2 SVGAGI. V shed 6 bases, J shed 5 bases, and the junction held 7 bases outside the gene matches. The CDR3 totals 14 residues.

The chain is built from TRBV16 and TRBJ1-3; 7 bases are shared with TRBD1. The CDR3 covers 13 residues. Germline CDR1 is KGHSY and CDR2 is FQNENV. Trimming cost V 7 bases and J 4 bases; bases outside gene matches: 4. CDR3 DNA sequence: TGTGCCAGCACCTACAGGGGAGGAAACACCATATATTTT. Protein sequence: CASTYRGGNTIYF.

The J gene is TRBJ1-3, the V gene TRBV19; TRBD1 matches at 8 bases. The CDR3 length is 13 residues. Germline-derived CDR1 and CDR2 are LNHDA and SQIVND (reference sequence). Losses at the gene ends were 9 bases for V and 3 bases for J; bases not matched to a gene: 4. The CDR3: CASLRGHGNTIYF. CDR3 in DNA: TGTGCCAGCCTCAGGGGGCATGGAAACACCATATATTTT.

The chain uses TRBV5-1 and TRBJ2-1; tentative D call: TRBD1 (5 bases). V lost 0 bases to trimming and J lost 7 bases, with 14 bases between them. CDR1 and CDR2 from the germline V gene are SGHRS and YFSETQ. The CDR3 covers 15 residues. CDR3 region: CASSLVGDVRNEQFF. CDR3 sequence (DNA): TGCGCCAGCAGCTTGGTAGGGGATGTACGAAATGAGCAGTTCTTC.

The chain links TRBV4-1 to TRBJ1-1; 8 bases map to TRBD1. V was pared by 2 bases and J by 1 base, with 9 bases of the junction left unmatched. The CDR3 loop spans 17 amino acids. Germline CDR1 MGHRA, CDR2 YSYEKL. The CDR3 nucleotides are TGCGCCAGCAGCCAACTAGGACAGGGCTTGAGGAACACTGAAGCTTTCTTT. The encoded protein is CASSQLGQGLRNTEAFF.

The chain links TRBV29-1 to TRBJ1-1; no definite D call. V was shortened by 4 bases and J by 0 bases, with 9 bases between the two germline ends. CDR3 size: 13 residues. The germline gives CDR1 SQVTM, CDR2 ANQGSEA. The CDR3 region is CSVARLMNTEAFF. For the CDR3, the DNA is TGCAGCGTTGCTCGCCTAATGAACACTGAAGCTTTCTTT.

V usage is TRBV2 and J usage is TRBJ2-1, with 9 positions matching TRBD2. V dropped 0 bases and J dropped 13; count of bases not matched to a gene: 4. There are 13 residues in the CDR3. CDR1 is SNHLY, CDR2 FYNNEI, per germline. CDR3 DNA: TGTGCCAGCAGTGAAGCGCCTAGCGGGACACAGTTCTTC. Translating gives CASSEAPSGTQFF. The whole variable domain, filled in from reference TRBV2 and TRBJ2-1, reads EPEVTQTPSHQVTQMGQEVILRCVPISNHLYFYWYRQILGQKVEFLVSFYNNEISEKSEIFDDQFSVERPDGSNFTLKIRSTKLEDSAMYFCASSEAPSGTQFFGPGTRLTVL.

This chain links TRBV5-6 with TRBJ1-1; D uncertain. The V gene lost 4 bases and the J gene lost 7 bases, with 17 bases spanning the gap. Germline V gene data show CDR1 as SGHDT and CDR2 as YYEEEE. CDR3 length: 14 amino acids. In DNA form, the CDR3 reads TGTGCCAGCAGCCCCAAACCCGGTTCGTTTGAAGCTTTCTTT. Protein: CASSPKPGSFEAFF.

This chain links TRBV5-1 with TRBJ2-2; D might be TRBD2 (6 bases). The CDR3 extends over 17 amino acids. Trimming took off 0 bases at V and 4 bases at J, with 16 bases between the two ends. From germline, CDR1 is SGHRS and CDR2 YFSETQ. Here the CDR3 reads CASSLAASGRSTGELFF. Here the CDR3 DNA reads TGCGCCAGCAGCTTGGCCGCAAGCGGGCGCTCCACCGGGGAGCTGTTTTTT.

The rearrangement joins TRBV4-1 to TRBJ2-7; D perhaps matches TRBD2 (6 bases). Germline V CDR1 and CDR2: MGHRA, YSYEKL. CDR3 length: 16 amino acids. Trimming removed 0 bases from V and 3 bases from J, with 15 bases in between. CDR3 amino acids: CASSQDYSGLNYEQYF. The CDR3 region has the DNA TGCGCCAGCAGCCAAGATTACAGCGGGCTCAACTACGAGCAGTACTTC.

The chain uses TRBV9 and TRBJ2-7; TRBD2 matches 9 bases. The CDR3 is 15 amino acids. Trimming at V came to 4 bases and at J to 4 bases, leaving 9 bases not matched to a gene. Germline CDR1 reads SGDLS; CDR2 reads YYNGEE. This chain's CDR3 is CASSPSGSGSYEQYF. Here the CDR3 DNA reads TGTGCCAGCAGCCCCTCCGGTAGCGGGAGTTACGAGCAGTACTTC. Drawing the rest from reference TRBV9 and TRBJ2-7, the complete variable domain is DSGVTQTPKHLITATGQRVTLRCSPRSGDLSVYWYQQSLDQGLQFLIQYYNGEERAKGNILERFSAQQFPDLHSELNLSSLELGDSALYFCASSPSGSGSYEQYFGPGTRLTVT.

The chain employs TRBV6-5 and TRBJ1-1; 7 bases fit TRBD1. J lost 0 bases, V lost 6 bases, and 7 bases had no gene match. The V gene's germline CDR1 is MNHEY and CDR2 SVGAGI. This CDR3 has 15 residues. As DNA, the CDR3 is TGTGCCAGCAGCAGGACAGGCTGGATGAACACTGAAGCTTTCTTT. Its protein is CASSRTGWMNTEAFF.

The chain carries TRBV7-9 and TRBJ1-1; 8 nucleotides line up with TRBD1. The CDR3 consists of 15 residues. After removal of 4 bases from V and 2 bases from J, the junction contained 6 bases not matched to a gene. The germline CDR1 and CDR2 sequences are SEHNR and FQNEAQ (reference sequence). The CDR3 protein is CASSSRTGRNTEAFF. For the CDR3, the DNA is TGTGCCAGCAGCTCCCGGACAGGGAGAAACACTGAAGCTTTCTTT.

J is TRBJ2-1 and V is TRBV18, with TRBD2 matching over 7 bases. The CDR3 runs 16 residues. Looked up from germline, CDR1 is KGHSH and CDR2 is LQKENI. V shed 4 bases, J shed 6 bases, and the junction held 12 bases outside the gene matches. The CDR3 nucleotides read TGTGCCAGCTCACTTCTCCGACGGGAGGACGGCAATGAGCAGTTCTTC. Protein: CASSLLRREDGNEQFF. The variable domain in full, completed from reference TRBV18 and TRBJ2-1, reads NAGVMQNPRHLVRRRGQEARLRCSPMKGHSHVYWYRQLPEEGLKFMVYLQKENIIDESGMPKERFSAEFPKEGPSILRIQQVVRGDSAAYFCASSLLRREDGNEQFFGPGTRLTVL.

The chain couples TRBV5-1 to TRBJ2-3; 7 nucleotides match TRBD2. Per the germline V gene, CDR1 is SGHRS and CDR2 is YFSETQ. The CDR3 is made up of 14 amino acids. Trimming cost V 6 bases and J 0 bases; bases outside gene matches: 4. In nucleotides, the CDR3 is TGCGCCAGCAATGGGGACTATAGCACAGATACGCAGTATTTT. As protein: CASNGDYSTDTQYF.

This rearrangement joins TRBV29-1 to TRBJ1-1; a weak D match, TRBD1 (5 bases). The length of the CDR3 is 15 residues. The germline gives CDR1 SQVTM, CDR2 ANQGSEA. Trimming left V 3 bases short and J 0 bases short, with 14 bases between. This chain's CDR3 is CSVEGGWGMNTEAFF. CDR3 coding DNA: TGCAGCGTTGAGGGGGGGTGGGGGATGAACACTGAAGCTTTCTTT.

The rearrangement links TRBV5-1 to TRBJ2-3, with D maybe TRBD2 (5 bases). This CDR3 region has 14 residues. The germline gives CDR1 SGHRS, CDR2 YFSETQ. The V gene lost 1 base and the J gene lost 2 bases, with 8 bases spanning the gap. The CDR3 protein is CASSLQRFTDTQYF. The CDR3, as DNA: TGCGCCAGCAGCTTGCAGCGGTTCACAGATACGCAGTATTTT.

This chain uses TRBV4-2 with TRBJ2-1; 11 nucleotides agree with TRBD2. The V gene end was trimmed by 4 bases and the J gene end by 4 bases; junction bases not matched to a gene: 3. The CDR3 runs 15 residues. The germline CDR1 and CDR2 sequences are LGHNA and YNFKEQ. The CDR3 sequence: CASSPLAGDYNEQFF. In nucleotides, the CDR3 is TGTGCCAGCAGCCCACTAGCGGGGGATTACAATGAGCAGTTCTTC.

V and J are TRBV23-1 and TRBJ1-5, with 9 bases aligning to TRBD1. TRBV23-1 has ORF status, its function being uncertain. V dropped 10 bases and J dropped 0; count of bases not matched to a gene: 7. The CDR3 is made up of 15 amino acids. DNA for the CDR3: TGCGCCAAAGACAGGGGGGCGAATAGCAATCAGCCCCAGCATTTT. Protein: CAKDRGANSNQPQHF.

CDR3 loop: CASSTLSVSNTEAFF. CDR3 bases: TGTGCCAGCTCAACGTTATCAGTGTCGAACACTGAAGCTTTCTTT. The gene calls are TRBV18 and TRBJ1-1; D unclear. V gave up 5 bases and J gave up 1 base, with 14 bases separating them. CDR3 length equals 15 residues. Germline V gene data show CDR1 as KGHSH and CDR2 as LQKENI.

The chain joins TRBV7-6 to TRBJ2-5, with 11 bases that match TRBD2. Trimming cost V 4 bases and J 5 bases; bases outside gene matches: 12. The CDR3 has 17 amino acids. The germline gives CDR1 SGHVS, CDR2 FNYEAQ. The CDR3 bases are TGTGCCAGCAGCTCAATCATCCTTAGCGGGAGGGGGGAGACCCAGTACTTC. It yields the protein CASSSIILSGRGETQYF.

The chain recombines TRBV19 with TRBJ1-2, with 9 bases lining up with TRBD1. The CDR3 is 16 amino acids. The germline V gene has CDR1 LNHDA and CDR2 SQIVND (reference sequence). The junction had 11 bases not matched to a gene; V was cut back by 5 bases and J by 4 bases. CDR3 nucleotide sequence: TGTGCCAGTAGTGCCGGGACAGGGACTTCCCTCTATGGCTACACCTTC. Residues: CASSAGTGTSLYGYTF.

The V gene is TRBV7-9, the J gene TRBJ1-1; maybe TRBD1 (5 bases). The CDR3 extends over 15 amino acids. Trimming pared 4 bases from V and 5 bases from J, leaving 17 bases between. Germline V gene lookup returns CDR1 SEHNR and CDR2 FQNEAQ (reference sequence). The CDR3 DNA follows: TGTGCCAGCAGCTCCCTCTCGGGACGGGAGACTGAAGCTTTCTTT. Protein product: CASSSLSGRETEAFF.

The chain couples TRBV25-1 to TRBJ1-1, with TRBD1 matching 7 bases. The V and J ends lost 4 bases and 6 bases, in that order; junction bases with no gene match: 5. The germline gives CDR1 MGHDK, CDR2 SYGVNS. The CDR3 spans 13 residues. CDR3 DNA: TGTGCCAGCAGTGGGAGGACAGGCGCTGAAGCTTTCTTT. Translated: CASSGRTGAEAFF.

This chain uses TRBV18 with TRBJ1-4; D is undetermined. From germline, CDR1 is KGHSH and CDR2 LQKENI. This CDR3 has 16 residues. The V end was cut by 1 base, the J end by 0 bases, with 9 bases between. The CDR3: CASSPLPAATNEKLFF. The CDR3 nucleotides are TGTGCCAGCTCACCACTCCCGGCGGCAACTAATGAAAAACTGTTTTTT.

This chain uses TRBV27 with TRBJ1-5, with 8 bases fitting TRBD1. CDR3 length: 16 residues. Trimming took 1 base from V and 7 from J; bases not matched to a gene: 9. The germline gives CDR1 MNHEY, CDR2 SMNVEV (reference sequence). The CDR3 nucleotides are TGTGCCAGCAGTTTATACCCAGGGGGCCCGCAGCAGCCCCAGCATTTT. It specifies CASSLYPGGPQQPQHF.

J is TRBJ1-6 and V is TRBV4-1; TRBD1 might be the D (6 bases). The CDR3 has 15 residues. Germline-derived CDR1 and CDR2 are MGHRA and YSYEKL. Trimming took off 2 bases at V and 5 bases at J, with 10 bases between the two ends. In nucleotides, the CDR3 is TGCGCCAGCAGCCAACCGACAGGAGATAATTCACCCCTCCACTTT. It is translated as CASSQPTGDNSPLHF.

This chain links TRBV4-2 with TRBJ1-1, with no clear D. Germline CDR1 LGHNA, CDR2 YNFKEQ. Trimming stripped 3 bases from V and 8 bases from J, with 10 bases between. The CDR3 contains 12 residues. CDR3 DNA sequence: TGTGCCAGCAGCCACGGGAGACTAGAAGCTTTCTTT. This codes for CASSHGRLEAFF.